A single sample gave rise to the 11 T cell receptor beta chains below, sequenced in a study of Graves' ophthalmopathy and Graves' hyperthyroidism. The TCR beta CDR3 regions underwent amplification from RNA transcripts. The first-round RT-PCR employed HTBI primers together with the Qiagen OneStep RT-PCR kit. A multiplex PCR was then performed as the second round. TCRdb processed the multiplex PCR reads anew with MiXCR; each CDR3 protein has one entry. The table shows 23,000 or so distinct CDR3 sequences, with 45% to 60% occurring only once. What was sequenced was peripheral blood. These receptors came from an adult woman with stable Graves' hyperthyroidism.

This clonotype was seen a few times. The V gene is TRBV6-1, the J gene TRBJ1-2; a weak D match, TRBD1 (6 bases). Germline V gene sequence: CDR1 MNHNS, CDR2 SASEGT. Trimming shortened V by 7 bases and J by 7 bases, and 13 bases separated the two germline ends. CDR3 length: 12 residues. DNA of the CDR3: TGTGCCAGCATGTACAGGGAGGTTGGCTACACCTTC. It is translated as CASMYREVGYTF.

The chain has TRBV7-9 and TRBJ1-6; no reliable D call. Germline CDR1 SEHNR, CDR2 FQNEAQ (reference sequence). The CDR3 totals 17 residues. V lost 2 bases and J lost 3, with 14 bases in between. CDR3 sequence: CASSLYIGQYYNSPLHF. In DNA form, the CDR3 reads TGTGCCAGCAGCTTATATATCGGGCAGTACTATAATTCACCCCTCCACTTT.

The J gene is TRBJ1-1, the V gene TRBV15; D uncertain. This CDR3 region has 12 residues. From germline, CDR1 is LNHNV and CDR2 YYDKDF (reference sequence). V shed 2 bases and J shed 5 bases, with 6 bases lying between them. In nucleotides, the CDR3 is TGTGCCACCAGCAGACGAGAAACTGAAGCTTTCTTT. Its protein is CATSRRETEAFF.

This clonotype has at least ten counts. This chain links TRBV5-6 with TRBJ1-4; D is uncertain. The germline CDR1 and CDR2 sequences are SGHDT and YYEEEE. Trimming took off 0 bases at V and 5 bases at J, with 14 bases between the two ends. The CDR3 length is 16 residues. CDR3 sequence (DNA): TGTGCCAGCAGCTTGGTCTACCCCGGAAGGAATGAAAAACTGTTTTTT. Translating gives CASSLVYPGRNEKLFF. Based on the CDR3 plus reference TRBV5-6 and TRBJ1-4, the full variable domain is DAGVTQSPTHLIKTRGQQVTLRCSPKSGHDTVSWYQQALGQGPQFIFQYYEEEERQRGNFPDRFSGHQFPNYSSELNVNALLLGDSALYLCASSLVYPGRNEKLFFGSGTQLSVL.

In nucleotides, the CDR3 is TGTGCTGTCGGGTTAAGCTCCTACAATGAGCAGTTCTTC. Amino acids: CAVGLSSYNEQFF. This sequence joins TRBV6-2 or TRBV6-3 and TRBJ2-1, with D unresolved. Germline V gives CDR1 MNHEY, CDR2 SVGEGT. The CDR3 covers 13 residues.

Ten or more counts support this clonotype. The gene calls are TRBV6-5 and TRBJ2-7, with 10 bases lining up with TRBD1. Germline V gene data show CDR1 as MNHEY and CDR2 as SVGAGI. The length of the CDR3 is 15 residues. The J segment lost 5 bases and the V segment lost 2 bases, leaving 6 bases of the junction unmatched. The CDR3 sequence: CASSYTGQGFDEQYF. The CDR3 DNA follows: TGTGCCAGCAGTTACACGGGACAGGGGTTTGACGAGCAGTACTTC.

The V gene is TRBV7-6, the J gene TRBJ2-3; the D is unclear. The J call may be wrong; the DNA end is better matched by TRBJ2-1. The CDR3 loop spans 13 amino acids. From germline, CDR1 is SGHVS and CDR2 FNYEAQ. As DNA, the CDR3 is TGTGCCAGCAGCCCACAAGGCACAGATACGCAGTTCTTC. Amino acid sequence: CASSPQGTDTQFF.

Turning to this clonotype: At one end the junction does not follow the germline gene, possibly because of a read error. The chain's CDR3 is CASSRGRYDEQFF. The CDR3 DNA is TGTGCCAGCAGCCGAGGGAGGTACGATGAGCAGTTCTTC. V is TRBV10-1 and J is TRBJ2-1; maybe TRBD2 (6 bases). Germline V gene data show CDR1 as WNHNN and CDR2 as SYGVQD (reference sequence). This CDR3 region has 13 residues.

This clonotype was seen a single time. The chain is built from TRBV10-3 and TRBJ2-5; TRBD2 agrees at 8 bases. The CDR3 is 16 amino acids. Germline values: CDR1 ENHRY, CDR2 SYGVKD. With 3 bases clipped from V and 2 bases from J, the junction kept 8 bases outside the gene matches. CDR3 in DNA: TGTGCCATCAGTGAAGGGGCGGGAGGAAGGCAAGAGACCCAGTACTTC. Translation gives CAISEGAGGRQETQYF.

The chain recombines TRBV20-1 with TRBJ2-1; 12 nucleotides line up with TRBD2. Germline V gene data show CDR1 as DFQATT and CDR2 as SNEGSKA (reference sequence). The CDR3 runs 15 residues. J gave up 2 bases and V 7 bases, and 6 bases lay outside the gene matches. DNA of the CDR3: TGCAGTGTCAAGACTAGCGGGGGCCCCTACAATGAGCAGTTCTTC. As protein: CSVKTSGGPYNEQFF.

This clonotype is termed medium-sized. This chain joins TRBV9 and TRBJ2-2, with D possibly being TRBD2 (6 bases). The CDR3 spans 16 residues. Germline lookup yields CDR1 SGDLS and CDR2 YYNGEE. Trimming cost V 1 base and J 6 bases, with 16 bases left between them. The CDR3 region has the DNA TGTGCCAGCAGCGTATTCCTAGCGAGTGCGGCCGGGGAGCTGTTTTTT. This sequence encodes CASSVFLASAAGELFF.